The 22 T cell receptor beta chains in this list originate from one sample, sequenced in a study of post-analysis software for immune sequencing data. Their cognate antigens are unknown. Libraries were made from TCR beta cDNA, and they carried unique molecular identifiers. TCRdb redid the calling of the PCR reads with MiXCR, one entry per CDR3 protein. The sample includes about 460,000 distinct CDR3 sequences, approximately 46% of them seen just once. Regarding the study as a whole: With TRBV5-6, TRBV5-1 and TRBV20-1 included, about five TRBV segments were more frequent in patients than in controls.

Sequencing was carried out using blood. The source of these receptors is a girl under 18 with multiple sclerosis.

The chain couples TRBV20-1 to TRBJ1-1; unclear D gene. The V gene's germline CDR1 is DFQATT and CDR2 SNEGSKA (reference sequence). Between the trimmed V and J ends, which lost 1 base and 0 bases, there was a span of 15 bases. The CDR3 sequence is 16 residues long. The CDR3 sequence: CSARGGAGMMNTEAFF. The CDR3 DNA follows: TGCAGTGCTAGAGGCGGAGCGGGAATGATGAACACTGAAGCTTTCTTT.

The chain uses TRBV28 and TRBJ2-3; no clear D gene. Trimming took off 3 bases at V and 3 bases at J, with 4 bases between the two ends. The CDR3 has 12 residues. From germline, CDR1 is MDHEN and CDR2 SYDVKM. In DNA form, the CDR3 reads TGTGCCAGCAGTTTCAGAACAGATACGCAGTATTTT. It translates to CASSFRTDTQYF.

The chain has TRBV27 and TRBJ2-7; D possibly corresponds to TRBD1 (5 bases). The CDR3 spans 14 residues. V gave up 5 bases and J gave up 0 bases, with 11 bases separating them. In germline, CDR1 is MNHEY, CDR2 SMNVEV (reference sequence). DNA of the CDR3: TGTGCCAGCAGTCCAACACAGGTCTCCTACGAGCAGTACTTC. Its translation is CASSPTQVSYEQYF.

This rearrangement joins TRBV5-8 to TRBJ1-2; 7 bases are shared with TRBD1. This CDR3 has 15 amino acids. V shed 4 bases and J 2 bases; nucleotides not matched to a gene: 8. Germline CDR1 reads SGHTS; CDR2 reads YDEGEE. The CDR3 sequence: CASSPGTVRNYGYTF. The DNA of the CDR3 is TGTGCCAGCAGCCCAGGGACAGTGAGAAACTATGGCTACACCTTC. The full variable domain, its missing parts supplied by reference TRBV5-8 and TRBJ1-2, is EAGVTQSPTHLIKTRGQQATLRCSPISGHTSVYWYQQALGLGLQFLLWYDEGEERNRGNFPPRFSGRQFPNYSSELNVNALELEDSALYLCASSPGTVRNYGYTFGSGTRLTVV.

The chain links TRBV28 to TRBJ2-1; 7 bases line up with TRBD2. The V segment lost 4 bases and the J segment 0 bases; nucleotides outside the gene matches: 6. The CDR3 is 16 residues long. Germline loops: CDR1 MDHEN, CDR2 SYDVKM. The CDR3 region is CASSSYGGSSYNEQFF. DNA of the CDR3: TGTGCCAGCAGTTCGTATGGCGGGAGCTCCTACAATGAGCAGTTCTTC.

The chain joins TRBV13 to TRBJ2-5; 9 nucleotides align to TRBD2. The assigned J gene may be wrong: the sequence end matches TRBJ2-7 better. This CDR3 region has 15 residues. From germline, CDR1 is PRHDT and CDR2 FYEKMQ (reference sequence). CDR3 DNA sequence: TGTGCCAGCAGCAACAAGCGGGAGGTACCCCACGAGCAGTACTTC. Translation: CASSNKREVPHEQYF.

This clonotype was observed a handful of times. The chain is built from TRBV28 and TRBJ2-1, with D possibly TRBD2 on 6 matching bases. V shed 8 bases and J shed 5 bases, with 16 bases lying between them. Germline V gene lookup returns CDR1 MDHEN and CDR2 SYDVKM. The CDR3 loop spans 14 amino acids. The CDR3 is CASLVPGLDNEQFF. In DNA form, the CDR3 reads TGTGCCAGCCTAGTCCCGGGACTCGACAATGAGCAGTTCTTC.

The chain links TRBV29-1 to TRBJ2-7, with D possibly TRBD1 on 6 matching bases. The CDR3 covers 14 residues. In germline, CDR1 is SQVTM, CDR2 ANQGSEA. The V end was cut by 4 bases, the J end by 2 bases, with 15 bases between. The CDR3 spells CSVAGQPEPYEQYF. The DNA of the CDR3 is TGCAGCGTTGCAGGACAGCCCGAACCCTACGAGCAGTACTTC.

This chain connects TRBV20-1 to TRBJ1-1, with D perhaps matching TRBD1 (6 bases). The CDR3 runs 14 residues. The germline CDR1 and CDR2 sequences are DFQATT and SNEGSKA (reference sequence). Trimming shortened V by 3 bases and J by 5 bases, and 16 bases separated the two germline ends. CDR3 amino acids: CSARGPTGTTEAFF. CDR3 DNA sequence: TGCAGTGCTAGGGGACCTACAGGGACAACTGAAGCTTTCTTT.

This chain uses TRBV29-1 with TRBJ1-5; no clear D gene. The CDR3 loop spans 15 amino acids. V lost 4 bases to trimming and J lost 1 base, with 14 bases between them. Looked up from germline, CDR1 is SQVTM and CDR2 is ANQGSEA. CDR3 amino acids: CSVGGNAGSNQPQHF. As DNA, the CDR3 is TGCAGCGTTGGGGGAAATGCGGGCAGCAATCAGCCCCAGCATTTT.

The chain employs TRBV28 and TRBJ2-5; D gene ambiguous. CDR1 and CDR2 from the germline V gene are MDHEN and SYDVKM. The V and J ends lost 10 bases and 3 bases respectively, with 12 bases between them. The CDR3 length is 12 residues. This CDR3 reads CATGRSEETQYF. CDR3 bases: TGTGCCACCGGCAGAAGTGAAGAGACCCAGTACTTC.

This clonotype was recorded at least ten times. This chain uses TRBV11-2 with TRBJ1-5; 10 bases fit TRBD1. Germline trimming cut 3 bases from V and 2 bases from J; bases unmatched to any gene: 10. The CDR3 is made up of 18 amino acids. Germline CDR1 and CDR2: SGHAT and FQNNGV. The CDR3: CASSFPGQGWRGNQPQHF. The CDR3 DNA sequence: TGTGCCAGCAGCTTTCCGGGACAGGGGTGGCGGGGCAATCAGCCCCAGCATTTT. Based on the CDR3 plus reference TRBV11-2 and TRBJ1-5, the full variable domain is EAGVAQSPRYKIIEKRQSVAFWCNPISGHATLYWYQQILGQGPKLLIQFQNNGVVDDSQLPKDRFSAERLKGVDSTLKIQPAKLEDSAVYLCASSFPGQGWRGNQPQHFGDGTRLSIL.

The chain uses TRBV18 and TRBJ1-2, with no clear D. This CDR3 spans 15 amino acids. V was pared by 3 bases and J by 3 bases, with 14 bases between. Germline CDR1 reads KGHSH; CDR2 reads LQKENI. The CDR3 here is CASSPPWRIDYGYTF. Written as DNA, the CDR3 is TGTGCCAGCTCACCCCCCTGGAGGATCGACTATGGCTACACCTTC.

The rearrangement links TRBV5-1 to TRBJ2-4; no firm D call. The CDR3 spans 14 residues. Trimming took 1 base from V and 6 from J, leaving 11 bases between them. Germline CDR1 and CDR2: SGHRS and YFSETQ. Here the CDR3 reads CASSLKDLGNIQYF. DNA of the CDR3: TGCGCCAGCAGCTTGAAGGATCTTGGAAACATTCAGTACTTC.

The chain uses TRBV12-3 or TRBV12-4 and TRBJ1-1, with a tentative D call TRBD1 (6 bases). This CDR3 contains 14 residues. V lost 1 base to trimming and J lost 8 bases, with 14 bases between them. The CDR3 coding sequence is TGTGCCAGCAGTTTAGTAGGGGGGGGGACAGAAGCTTTCTTT. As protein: CASSLVGGGTEAFF.

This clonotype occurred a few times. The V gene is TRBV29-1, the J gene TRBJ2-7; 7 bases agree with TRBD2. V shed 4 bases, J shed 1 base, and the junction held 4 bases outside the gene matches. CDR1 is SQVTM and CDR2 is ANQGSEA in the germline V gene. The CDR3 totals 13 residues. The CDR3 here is CSVVRGGSYEQYF. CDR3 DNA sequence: TGCAGCGTTGTCCGGGGAGGGTCCTACGAGCAGTACTTC.

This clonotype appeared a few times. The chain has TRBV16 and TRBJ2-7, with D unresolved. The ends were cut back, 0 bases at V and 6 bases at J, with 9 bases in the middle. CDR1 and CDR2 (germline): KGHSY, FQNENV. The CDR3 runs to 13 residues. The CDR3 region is CASSQSGPREQYF. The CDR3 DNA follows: TGTGCCAGCAGCCAATCGGGCCCCCGCGAGCAGTACTTC.

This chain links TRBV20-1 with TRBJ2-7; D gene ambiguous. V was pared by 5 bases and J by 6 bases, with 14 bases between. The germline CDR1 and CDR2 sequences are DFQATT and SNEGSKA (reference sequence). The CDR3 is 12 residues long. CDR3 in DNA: TGCAGTGCTCCCCCTCCGGGCCTCGAGCAGTACTTC. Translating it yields CSAPPPGLEQYF.

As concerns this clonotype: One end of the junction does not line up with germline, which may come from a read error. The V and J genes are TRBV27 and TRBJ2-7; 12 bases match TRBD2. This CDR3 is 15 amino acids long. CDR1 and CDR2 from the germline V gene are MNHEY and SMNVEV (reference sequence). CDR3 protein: CAGRRPGLAGNEQYF. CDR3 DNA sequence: TGTGCCGGCAGACGTCCGGGACTAGCGGGTAACGAGCAGTACTTC.

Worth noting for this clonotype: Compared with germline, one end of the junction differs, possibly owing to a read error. CDR3 loop: CASSPRLASYNEQFF. CDR3 nucleotide sequence: TGTGCCAGCAGCCCTAGACTAGCGTCCTACAATGAGCAGTTCTTT. The rearrangement joins TRBV14 to TRBJ2-1; TRBD2 matches 8 bases. This CDR3 has 15 residues. From germline, CDR1 is SGHDN and CDR2 FVKESK.

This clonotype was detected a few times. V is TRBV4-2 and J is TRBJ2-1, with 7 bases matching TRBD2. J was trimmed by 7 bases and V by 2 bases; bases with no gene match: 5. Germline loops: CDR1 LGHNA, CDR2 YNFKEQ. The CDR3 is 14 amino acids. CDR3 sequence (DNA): TGTGCCAGCAGCCAATTTAGCGGGCCAAATGAGCAGTTCTTC. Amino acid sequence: CASSQFSGPNEQFF.

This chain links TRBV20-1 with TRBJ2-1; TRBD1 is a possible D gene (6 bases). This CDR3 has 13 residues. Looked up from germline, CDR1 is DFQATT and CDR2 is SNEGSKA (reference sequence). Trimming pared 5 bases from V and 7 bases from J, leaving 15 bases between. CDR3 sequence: CSAPDSLRNEQFF. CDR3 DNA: TGCAGTGCTCCGGACAGCCTGAGGAATGAGCAGTTCTTC.